This T cell receptor (beta chain) was retrieved from a study of T cells in Graves' hyperthyroidism and ophthalmopathy. Amplification yielded TCR beta CDR3 regions, with RNA transcripts as the source. With the HTBI primer set, the TCR CDR3 went through a first round of RT-PCR. MiXCR was run by TCRdb on the multiplex PCR reads, yielding one entry per CDR3 protein. This sample has hundreds of thousands of distinct CDR3 sequences; 14% occur once, and the top ten carry approximately 10%. This CDR3 is built from 15 residues. Germline V gene data show CDR1 as MGHRA and CDR2 as YSYEKL. J lost 8 bases, V lost 5 bases, and 11 bases had no gene match.

The sample comprised blood. V and J are TRBV4-1 and TRBJ2-1; 8 positions match TRBD2. This clonotype was obtained from a woman between 18 and 29 years old with Graves' hyperthyroidism. Here the CDR3 DNA reads TGCGCCAGCAGCTTCGAAGTAGCGGGAAGGTATGAGCAGTTCTTC. Amino acid sequence: CASSFEVAGRYEQFF.